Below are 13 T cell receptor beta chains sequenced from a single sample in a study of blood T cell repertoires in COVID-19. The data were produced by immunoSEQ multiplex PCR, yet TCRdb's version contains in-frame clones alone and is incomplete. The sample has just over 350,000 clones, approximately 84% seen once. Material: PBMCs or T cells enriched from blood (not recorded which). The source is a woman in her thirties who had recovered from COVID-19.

DNA of the CDR3: TGTGCCAGCAAGACAGATTTTAATTCACCCCTCCACTTT. This encodes CASKTDFNSPLHF. This chain joins TRBV2 and TRBJ1-6; a possible D gene is TRBD1 (5 bases). The germline V and J ends were trimmed by 7 bases and 6 bases, with 10 bases remaining between them. In germline, CDR1 is SNHLY, CDR2 FYNNEI. This CDR3 contains 13 residues.

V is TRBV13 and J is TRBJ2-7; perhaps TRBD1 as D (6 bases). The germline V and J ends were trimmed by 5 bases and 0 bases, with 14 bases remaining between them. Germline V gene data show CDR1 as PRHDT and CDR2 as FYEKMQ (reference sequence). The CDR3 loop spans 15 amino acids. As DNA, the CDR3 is TGTGCCAGCAGCCCGCAGGGGAGTAGCTCCTACGAGCAGTACTTC. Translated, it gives CASSPQGSSSYEQYF.

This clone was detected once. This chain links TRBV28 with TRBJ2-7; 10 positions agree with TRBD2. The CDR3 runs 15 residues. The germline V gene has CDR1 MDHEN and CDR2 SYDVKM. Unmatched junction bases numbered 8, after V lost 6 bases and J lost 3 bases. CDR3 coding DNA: TGTGCCAGCAGCAAAAGCGGGAGGGCCCTCTACGAGCAGTACTTC. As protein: CASSKSGRALYEQYF.

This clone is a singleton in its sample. The DNA for the CDR3 is TGTGCCAGCCATACCCCACTAGCGGAATACAATGAGCAGTTCTTC. Translating it yields CASHTPLAEYNEQFF. The chain employs TRBV2 and TRBJ2-1; the match to TRBD2 covers 8 bases. The CDR3 spans 15 residues. Germline lookup yields CDR1 SNHLY and CDR2 FYNNEI. The ends lost 8 bases at V and 4 bases at J; junction bases unmatched: 10.

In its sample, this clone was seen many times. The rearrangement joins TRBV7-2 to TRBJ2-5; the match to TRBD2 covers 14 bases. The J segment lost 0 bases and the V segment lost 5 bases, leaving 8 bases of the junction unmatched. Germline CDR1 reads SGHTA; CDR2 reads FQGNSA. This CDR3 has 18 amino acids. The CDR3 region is CASSIGLAGGRYQETQYF. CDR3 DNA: TGTGCCAGCAGCATCGGACTAGCGGGGGGCAGGTACCAAGAGACCCAGTACTTC.

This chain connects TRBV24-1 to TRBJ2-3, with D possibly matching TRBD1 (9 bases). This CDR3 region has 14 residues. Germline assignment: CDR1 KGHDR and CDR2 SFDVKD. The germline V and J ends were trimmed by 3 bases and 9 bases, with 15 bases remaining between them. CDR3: CATSDRGGTGTQYF. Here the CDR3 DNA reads TGTGCCACCAGTGATCGCGGGGGGACAGGGACGCAGTATTTT.

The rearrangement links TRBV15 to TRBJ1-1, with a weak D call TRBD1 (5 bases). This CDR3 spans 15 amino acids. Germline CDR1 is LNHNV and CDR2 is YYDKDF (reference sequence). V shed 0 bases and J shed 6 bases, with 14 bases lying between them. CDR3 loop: CATSRDGDFRAEAFF. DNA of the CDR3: TGTGCCACCAGCAGAGATGGGGACTTTCGGGCTGAAGCTTTCTTT.

The CDR3 protein is CASSQDRGAEKLFF. The CDR3 DNA sequence: TGCGCCAGCAGCCAAGATCGAGGCGCCGAAAAACTGTTTTTT. The rearrangement uses TRBV4-1 and TRBJ1-4; D unclear. This CDR3 region has 14 residues. Germline CDR1 reads MGHRA; CDR2 reads YSYEKL. The V end lost 0 bases, the J end lost 8 bases, and 10 bases lay between the germline ends.

CDR3: CASSPQRGRAIGEQFF. CDR3 nucleotides: TGCGCCAGCAGCCCCCAACGCGGGAGGGCCATAGGTGAGCAGTTCTTC. The J gene is TRBJ2-1, the V gene TRBV4-1, with TRBD2 matching over 9 bases. The CDR3 runs 16 residues. Germline assignment: CDR1 MGHRA and CDR2 YSYEKL. Unmatched junction bases numbered 13, after V lost 4 bases and J lost 9 bases.

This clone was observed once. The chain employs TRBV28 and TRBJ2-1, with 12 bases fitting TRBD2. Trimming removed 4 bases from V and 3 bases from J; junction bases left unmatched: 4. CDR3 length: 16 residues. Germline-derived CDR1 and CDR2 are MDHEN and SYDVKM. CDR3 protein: CASSSPTSGGYNEQFF. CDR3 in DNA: TGTGCCAGCAGTTCACCGACTAGCGGGGGCTACAATGAGCAGTTCTTC.

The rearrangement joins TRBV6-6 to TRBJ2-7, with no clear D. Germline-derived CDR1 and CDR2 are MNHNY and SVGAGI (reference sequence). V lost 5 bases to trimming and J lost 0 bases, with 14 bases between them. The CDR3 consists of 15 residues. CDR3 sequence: CASSPALLSSYEQYF. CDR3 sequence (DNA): TGTGCCAGCAGTCCCGCCCTATTGAGCTCCTACGAGCAGTACTTC.

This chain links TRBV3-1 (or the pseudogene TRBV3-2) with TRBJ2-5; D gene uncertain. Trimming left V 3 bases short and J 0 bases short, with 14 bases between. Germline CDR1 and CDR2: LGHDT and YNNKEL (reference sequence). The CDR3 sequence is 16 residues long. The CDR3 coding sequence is TGTGCCAGCAGCCACTCCTCGCGGCCCTACCAAGAGACCCAGTACTTC. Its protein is CASSHSSRPYQETQYF.

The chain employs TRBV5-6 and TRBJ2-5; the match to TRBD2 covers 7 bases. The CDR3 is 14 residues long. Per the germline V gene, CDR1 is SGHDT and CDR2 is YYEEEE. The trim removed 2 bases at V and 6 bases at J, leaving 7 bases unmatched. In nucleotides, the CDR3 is TGTGCCAGCAGCTTTCCCCAGGGAGGGCAGACCCAGTACTTC. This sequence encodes CASSFPQGGQTQYF.